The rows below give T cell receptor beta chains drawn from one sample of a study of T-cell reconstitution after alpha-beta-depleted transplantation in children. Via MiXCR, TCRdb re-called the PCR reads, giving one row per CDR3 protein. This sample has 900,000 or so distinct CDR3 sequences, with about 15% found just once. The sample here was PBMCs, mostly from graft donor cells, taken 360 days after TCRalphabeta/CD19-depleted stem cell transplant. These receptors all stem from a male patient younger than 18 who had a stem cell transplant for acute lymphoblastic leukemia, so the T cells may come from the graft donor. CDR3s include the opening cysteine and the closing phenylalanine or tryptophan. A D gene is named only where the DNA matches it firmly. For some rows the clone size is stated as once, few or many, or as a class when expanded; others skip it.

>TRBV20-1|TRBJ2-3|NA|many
CSARDPSGSTDTQYF
TGCAGTGCTAGAGATCCCAGCGGGAGCACAGATACGCAGTATTTT
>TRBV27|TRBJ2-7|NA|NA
CASSLSGGWGPYEQYF
TGTGCCAGCAGTTTATCGGGCGGCTGGGGCCCCTACGAGCAGTACTTC
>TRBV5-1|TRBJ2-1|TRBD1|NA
CASSFIRDRAKSLSYNEQFF
TGCGCCAGCAGCTTCATAAGGGACAGGGCAAAAAGTTTATCCTACAATGAGCAGTTCTTC
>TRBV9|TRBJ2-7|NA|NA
CASSPLERARYEQYF
TGTGCCAGCAGCCCTCTGGAGCGGGCCAGATACGAGCAGTACTTC
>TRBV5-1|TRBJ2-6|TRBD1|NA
CASSWTGQTNSGANVLTF
TGCGCCAGCAGCTGGACGGGACAGACTAACTCTGGGGCCAACGTCCTGACTTTC
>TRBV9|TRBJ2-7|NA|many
CASSVSESSYEQYF
TGTGCCAGCAGCGTAAGCGAGAGCTCCTACGAGCAGTACTTC
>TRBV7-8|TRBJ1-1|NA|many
CASSWGNTEAFF
TGTGCCAGCAGCTGGGGGAACACTGAAGCTTTCTTT
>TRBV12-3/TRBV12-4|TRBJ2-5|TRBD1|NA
CASSHRQGRVETQYF
TGTGCCAGCAGTCATCGACAGGGCCGGGTGGAGACCCAGTACTTC
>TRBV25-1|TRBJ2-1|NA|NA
CASSERGYEQFF
TGTGCCAGCAGTGAAAGGGGGTATGAGCAGTTCTTC
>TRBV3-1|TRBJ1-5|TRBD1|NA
CASSQGGTAYQPQHF
TGTGCCAGCAGCCAGGGAGGGACAGCATATCAGCCCCAGCATTTT
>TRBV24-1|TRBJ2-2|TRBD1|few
CATSDSGQGAGGELFF
TGTGCCACCAGTGATAGCGGACAGGGGGCCGGCGGGGAGCTGTTTTTT
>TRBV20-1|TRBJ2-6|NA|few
CSARGVINSGANVLTF
TGCAGTGCTAGAGGGGTAATCAACTCTGGGGCCAACGTCCTGACTTTC
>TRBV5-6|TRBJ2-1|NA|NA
CASSLVAGMDEQFF
TGTGCCAGCAGCTTAGTGGCAGGGATGGATGAGCAGTTCTTC
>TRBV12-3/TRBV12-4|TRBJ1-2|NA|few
CASSLVFGTGYGYTF
TGTGCCAGCAGTTTAGTCTTTGGCACCGGGTATGGCTACACCTTC
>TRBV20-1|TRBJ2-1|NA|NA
CSARDQGTAKEFF
TGCAGTGCTAGAGATCAGGGCACAGCCAAGGAGTTCTTC
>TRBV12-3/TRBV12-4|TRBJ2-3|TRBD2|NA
CASIIAGRTDTQYF
TGTGCCAGCATTATAGCGGGACGCACAGATACGCAGTATTTT
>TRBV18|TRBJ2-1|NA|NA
CASSDLDEQFF
TGTGCCAGCTCAGATTTGGATGAGCAGTTCTTC
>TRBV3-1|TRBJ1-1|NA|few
CASSQETPWQGVGNTEAFF
TGTGCCAGCAGCCAAGAGACCCCCTGGCAGGGAGTGGGGAACACTGAAGCTTTCTTT
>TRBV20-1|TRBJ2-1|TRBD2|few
CSATSGGLSYNEQFF
TGCAGTGCGACTAGCGGGGGGCTCTCTTACAATGAGCAGTTCTTC
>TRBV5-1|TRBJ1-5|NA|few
CASSLAGGAGQPQHF
TGCGCCAGCAGCTTGGCCGGGGGCGCGGGTCAGCCCCAGCATTTT
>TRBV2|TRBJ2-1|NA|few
CASTRRWGEQFF
TGTGCCAGCACCCGCAGGTGGGGCGAGCAGTTCTTC
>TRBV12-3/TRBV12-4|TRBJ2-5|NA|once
CASSFAWDGETQYF
TGTGCCAGCAGTTTTGCCTGGGACGGAGAGACCCAGTACTTC
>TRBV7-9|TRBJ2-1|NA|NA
CASRVSYNEQFF
TGTGCCAGCAGAGTTTCCTACAATGAGCAGTTCTTC
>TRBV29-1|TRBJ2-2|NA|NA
CSVGLIEHTNTGELFF
TGCAGCGTTGGGCTTATCGAGCATACGAACACCGGGGAGCTGTTTTTT
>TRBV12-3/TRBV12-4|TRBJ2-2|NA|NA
CASETETGELFF
TGTGCCAGTGAGACAGAAACCGGGGAGCTGTTTTTT
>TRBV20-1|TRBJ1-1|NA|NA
CSAIPPRTDGTEAFF
TGCAGTGCTATCCCGCCCCGGACAGATGGCACTGAAGCTTTCTTT
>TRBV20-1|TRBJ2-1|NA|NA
CSARDLTGRRSEQFF
TGCAGTGCTAGAGATCTTACTGGTCGGAGGAGTGAGCAGTTCTTC
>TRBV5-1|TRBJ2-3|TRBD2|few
CASAAGGSSDTQYF
TGCGCCAGCGCAGCGGGAGGGTCCTCGGATACGCAGTATTTT
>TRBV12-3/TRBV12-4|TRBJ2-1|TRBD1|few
CASSLWGQGRTYNEQFF
TGTGCCAGCAGTTTATGGGGACAGGGCCGGACCTACAATGAGCAGTTCTTC
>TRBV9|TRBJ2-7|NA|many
CASSEGSSYEQYF
TGTGCCAGCAGCGAGGGGAGCTCCTACGAGCAGTACTTC
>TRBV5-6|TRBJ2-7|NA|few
CASSLAWAAPSYEQYF
TGTGCCAGCAGCTTGGCGTGGGCAGCCCCCTCCTACGAGCAGTACTTC
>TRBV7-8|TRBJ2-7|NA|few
CASSLGPGQEEYF
TGTGCCAGCAGCTTAGGACCGGGACAAGAGGAGTACTTC
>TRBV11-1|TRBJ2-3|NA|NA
CASSLALKRVPYTDTQYF
TGTGCCAGCAGCTTAGCGTTGAAACGGGTCCCCTACACAGATACGCAGTATTTT
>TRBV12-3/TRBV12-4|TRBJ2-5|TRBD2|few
CASSPQLAGGETQYF
TGTGCCAGCTCCCCCCAACTAGCGGGAGGCGAGACCCAGTACTTC
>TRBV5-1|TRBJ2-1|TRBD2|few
CASSLTGTPGGDEQFF
TGCGCCAGCAGCTTGACCGGGACGCCCGGGGGGGATGAGCAGTTCTTC
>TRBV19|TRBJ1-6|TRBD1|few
CASRYRGNSPLHF
TGTGCCAGTCGATACAGGGGAAATTCACCCCTCCACTTT
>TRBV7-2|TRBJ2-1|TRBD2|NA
CASSLVGTSTYNEQFF
TGTGCCAGCAGCTTAGTTGGGACTAGCACTTACAATGAGCAGTTCTTC
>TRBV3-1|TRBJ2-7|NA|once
CASSRLIHEQYF
TGTGCCAGCAGCCGCCTGATCCACGAGCAGTACTTC
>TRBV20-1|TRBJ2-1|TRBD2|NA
CSARVGGRARNEQFF
TGCAGTGCTAGAGTGGGCGGGAGGGCCCGGAATGAGCAGTTCTTC
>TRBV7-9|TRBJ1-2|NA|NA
CASSSASAANYGYTF
TGTGCCAGCAGCTCCGCCTCGGCCGCTAACTATGGCTACACCTTC
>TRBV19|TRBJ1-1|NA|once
CASSRTPGTEAFF
TGTGCCAGTAGCCGTACGCCCGGCACTGAAGCTTTCTTT
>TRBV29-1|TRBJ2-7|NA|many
CSVDSGVGDYEQYF
TGCAGCGTTGATTCTGGGGTTGGAGACTACGAGCAGTACTTC
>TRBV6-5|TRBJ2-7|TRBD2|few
CASRTSGNEQYF
TGTGCCAGTCGGACTAGCGGGAACGAGCAGTACTTC
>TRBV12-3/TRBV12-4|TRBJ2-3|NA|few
CASIQGAQLDTQYF
TGTGCCAGCATCCAGGGCGCGCAGTTAGATACGCAGTATTTT
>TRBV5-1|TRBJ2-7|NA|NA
CASSLGGPTGEQYF
TGCGCCAGCAGCTTGGGCGGGCCGACGGGCGAGCAGTACTTC
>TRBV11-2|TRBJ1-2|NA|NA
CASSSGVVYGYTF
TGTGCCAGCAGCTCCGGAGTAGTCTATGGCTACACCTTC
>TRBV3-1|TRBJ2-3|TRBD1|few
CASSYWTGSTDTQYF
TGTGCCAGCAGCTATTGGACAGGGAGCACAGATACGCAGTATTTT
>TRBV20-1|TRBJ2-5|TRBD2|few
CSAWGSGGETQYF
TGCAGTGCTTGGGGTAGCGGGGGAGAGACCCAGTACTTC
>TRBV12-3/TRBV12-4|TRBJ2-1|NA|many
CASSPRQGGNEQFF
TGTGCCAGCAGTCCCCGACAGGGAGGCAATGAGCAGTTCTTC
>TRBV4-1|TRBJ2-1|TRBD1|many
CASMTETGGLNEQFF
TGCGCCAGCATGACCGAGACAGGGGGTTTAAATGAGCAGTTCTTC
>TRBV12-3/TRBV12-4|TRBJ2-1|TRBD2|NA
CASSLGGTSVDEQFF
TGTGCCAGCAGTTTAGGGGGGACTAGTGTCGATGAGCAGTTCTTC
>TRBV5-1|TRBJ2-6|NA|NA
CASSRRQEGNVLTF
TGCGCCAGCAGCCGTCGACAGGAGGGCAACGTCCTGACTTTC